One T cell receptor (beta chain) is described in this entry. Its antigen is undetermined. The data stem from a study of blood T cells in healthy people across ages. Study results and limitations: Across samples, TCR beta diversity tracked strongly with naive T cell percentage.

The germline V gene encodes CDR1 DFQATT and CDR2 SNEGSKA (reference sequence). With 5 bases removed from V and 2 bases from J, the gap between germline ends came to 5 bases. CDR3 length: 11 amino acids. Using a J-beta primer mix together with a sample-barcoded 5' primer, a second PCR was run for roughly 6 to 12 cycles. Every sample gave at least 2.5 million paired-end reads containing CDR3. TCRdb reanalysed the 5' RACE reads using MiXCR and keeps one entry per CDR3 protein. This sample carries approximately 670,000 distinct CDR3 sequences, roughly 41% of them seen once, and the ten largest clones take 30%.

Sequencing was performed on blood. J is TRBJ2-3 and V is TRBV20-1; no definite D call. This TCR was recovered from a man older than 75 in good health. The CDR3 spells CSAGFTDTQYF. The CDR3 region has the DNA TGCAGTGCTGGATTCACAGATACGCAGTATTTT.